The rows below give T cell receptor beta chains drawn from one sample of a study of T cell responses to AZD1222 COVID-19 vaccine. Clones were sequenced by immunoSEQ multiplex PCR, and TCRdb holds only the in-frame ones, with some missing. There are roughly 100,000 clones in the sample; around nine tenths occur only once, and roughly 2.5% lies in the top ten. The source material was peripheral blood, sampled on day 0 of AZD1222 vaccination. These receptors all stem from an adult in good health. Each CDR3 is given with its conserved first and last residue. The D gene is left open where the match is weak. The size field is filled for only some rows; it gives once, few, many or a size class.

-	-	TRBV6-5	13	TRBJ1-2	CASSYEGGVGYTF	TGTGCCAGCAGTTACGAGGGGGGGGTCGGCTACACCTTC
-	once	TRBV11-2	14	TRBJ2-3	CASSLVGVTDTQYF	TGTGCCAGCAGCTTAGTAGGGGTTACAGATACGCAGTATTTT
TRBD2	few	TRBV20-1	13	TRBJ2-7	CSASLAGSYEQYF	TGCAGTGCTAGTCTAGCGGGGAGCTACGAGCAGTACTTC
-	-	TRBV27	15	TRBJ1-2	CASSLVQGPNYGYTF	TGTGCCAGCAGTTTAGTTCAGGGCCCTAACTATGGCTACACCTTC
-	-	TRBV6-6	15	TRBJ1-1	CASRPPGAANTEAFF	TGTGCCAGCAGACCCCCCGGAGCGGCGAACACTGAAGCTTTCTTT
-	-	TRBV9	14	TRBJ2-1	CASSVAGGPNEQFF	TGTGCCAGCAGCGTAGCTGGGGGGCCGAACGAGCAGTTCTTC
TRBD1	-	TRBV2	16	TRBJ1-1	CASSGTGGIVNTEAFF	TGTGCCAGCAGTGGGACAGGGGGAATCGTGAACACTGAAGCTTTCTTT
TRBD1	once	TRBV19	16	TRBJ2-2	CASSGAATGSTGELFF	TGTGCCAGTAGTGGCGCGGCGACAGGGTCCACCGGGGAGCTGTTTTTT
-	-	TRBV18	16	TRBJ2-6	CASSPLASSGANVLTF	TGTGCCAGCTCACCACTAGCGTCCTCTGGGGCCAACGTCCTGACTTTC
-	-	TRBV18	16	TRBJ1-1	CASSPNLGARNTEAFF	TGTGCCAGCTCACCCAATTTGGGCGCTCGAAACACTGAAGCTTTCTTT
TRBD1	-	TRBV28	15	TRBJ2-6	CASRKGTVGANVLTF	TGTGCCAGCAGAAAAGGGACAGTTGGGGCCAACGTCCTGACTTTC
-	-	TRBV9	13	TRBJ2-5	CASSVAYQETQYF	TGTGCCAGCAGCGTAGCCTATCAAGAGACCCAGTACTTC
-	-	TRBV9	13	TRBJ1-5	CASSPSTNRPQHF	TGTGCCAGCAGCCCCTCGACCAATCGGCCCCAGCATTTT
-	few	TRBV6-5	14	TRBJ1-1	CASSRGGHEVVAFF	TGTGCCAGCAGTCGCGGGGGTCACGAGGTCGTAGCTTTCTTT
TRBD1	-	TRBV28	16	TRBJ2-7	CASSSDKGALYYEQYF	TGTGCCAGCAGTTCCGACAAGGGGGCCCTTTACTACGAGCAGTACTTC
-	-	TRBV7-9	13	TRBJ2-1	CASSLARTHEQFF	TGTGCCAGCAGCTTAGCCAGGACTCACGAGCAGTTCTTC
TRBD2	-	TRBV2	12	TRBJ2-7	CASVGLAYEQYF	TGTGCCAGTGTTGGACTAGCGTACGAGCAGTACTTC
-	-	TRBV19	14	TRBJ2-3	CAREPEGITDTQYF	TGTGCCAGGGAGCCCGAGGGTATCACAGATACGCAGTATTTT
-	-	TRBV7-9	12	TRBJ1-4	CASSLESFRLFF	TGTGCCAGCAGCTTAGAAAGCTTTCGTCTGTTTTTT
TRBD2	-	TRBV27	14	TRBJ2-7	CASSLSRLAPEQYF	TGTGCCAGCAGTTTATCGAGACTAGCCCCCGAGCAGTACTTC